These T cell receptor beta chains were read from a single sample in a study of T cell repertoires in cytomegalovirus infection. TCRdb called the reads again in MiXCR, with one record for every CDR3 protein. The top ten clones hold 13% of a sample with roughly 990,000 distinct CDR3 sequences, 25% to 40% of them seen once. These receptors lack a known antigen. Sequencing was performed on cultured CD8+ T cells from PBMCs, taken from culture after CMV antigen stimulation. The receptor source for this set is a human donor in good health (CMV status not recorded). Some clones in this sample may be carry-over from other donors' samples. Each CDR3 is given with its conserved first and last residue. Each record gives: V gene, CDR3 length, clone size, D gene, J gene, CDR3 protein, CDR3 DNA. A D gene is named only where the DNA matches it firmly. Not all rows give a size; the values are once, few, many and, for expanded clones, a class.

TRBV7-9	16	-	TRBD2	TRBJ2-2	CASSDSGGQNTGELFF	TGTGCCAGCAGCGATAGCGGGGGCCAGAACACCGGGGAGCTGTTTTTT
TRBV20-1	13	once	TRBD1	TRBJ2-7	CSAIGTDSYEQYF	TGCAGTGCTATCGGGACAGACTCCTACGAGCAGTACTTC
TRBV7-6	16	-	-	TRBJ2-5	CASSLTYGTNQETQYF	TGTGCCAGCAGCTTGACCTACGGGACAAACCAAGAGACCCAGTACTTC
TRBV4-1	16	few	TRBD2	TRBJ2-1	CASSQETSGVVNEQFF	TGCGCCAGCAGCCAGGAAACTAGCGGGGTTGTCAATGAGCAGTTCTTC
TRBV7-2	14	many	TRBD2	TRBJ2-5	CASSPPLAEETQYF	TGTGCCAGCAGCCCGCCACTAGCGGAAGAGACCCAGTACTTC
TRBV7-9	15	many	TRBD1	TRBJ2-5	CASSPLTGGQETQYF	TGTGCCAGCAGCCCCCTGACAGGGGGTCAAGAGACCCAGTACTTC
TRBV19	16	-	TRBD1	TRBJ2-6	CASSPIDRAGTNVLTF	TGTGCCAGTAGTCCAATAGACAGGGCTGGGACCAACGTCCTGACTTTC
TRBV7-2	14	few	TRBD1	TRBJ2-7	CASSRGQGDYEQYF	TGTGCCAGCAGCCGGGGACAGGGAGACTACGAGCAGTACTTC
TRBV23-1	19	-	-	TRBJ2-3	CASSQRLRLYPVGTDTQYF	TGCGCCAGCAGTCAACGACTGAGACTATACCCGGTCGGCACAGATACGCAGTATTTT
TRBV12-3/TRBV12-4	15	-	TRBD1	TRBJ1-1	CANSSPDRGRTEAFF	TGTGCCAACAGTTCGCCGGACAGGGGTAGGACTGAAGCTTTCTTT
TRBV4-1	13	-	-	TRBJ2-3	CASKARSTDTQYF	TGCGCCAGCAAGGCCAGAAGCACAGATACGCAGTATTTT
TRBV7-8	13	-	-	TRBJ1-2	CASSRGEGDGYTF	TGTGCCAGCAGCCGCGGAGAGGGGGATGGCTACACCTTC
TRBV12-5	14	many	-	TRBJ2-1	CASARGSSYNEQFF	TGTGCTAGTGCCCGGGGTTCCAGCTACAATGAGCAGTTCTTC
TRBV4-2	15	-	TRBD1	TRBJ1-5	CANSHPTGSDQPQHF	TGTGCCAACAGCCATCCGACAGGGTCGGATCAGCCCCAGCATTTT
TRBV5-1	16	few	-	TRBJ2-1	CASSSPERVAYNEQFF	TGCGCCAGCAGCTCCCCGGAGAGGGTCGCCTACAATGAGCAGTTCTTC
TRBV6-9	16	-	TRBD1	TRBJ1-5	CASSYRDRGTNQPQHF	TGTGCCAGCAGTTATAGGGACAGGGGTACCAATCAGCCCCAGCATTTT
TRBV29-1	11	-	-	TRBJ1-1	CSDSHNTEAFF	TGCAGCGACAGTCACAACACTGAAGCTTTCTTT
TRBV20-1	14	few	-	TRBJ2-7	CSARPTGLYHEQYF	TGCAGTGCTAGACCCACGGGACTTTACCACGAGCAGTACTTC
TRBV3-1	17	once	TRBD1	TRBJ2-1	CASSPPLRDSLNNEQFF	TGTGCCAGCAGCCCCCCACTCCGGGACAGCCTTAACAATGAGCAGTTCTTC
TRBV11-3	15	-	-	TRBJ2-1	CASSPTNSYDNEQFF	TGTGCCAGCAGCCCCACAAACAGCTATGACAATGAGCAGTTCTTC
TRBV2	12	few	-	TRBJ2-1	CASRFLDNEQFF	TGTGCCAGCAGATTTTTAGACAATGAGCAGTTCTTC
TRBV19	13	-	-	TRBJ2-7	CASSTAGTYEQYF	TGTGCCAGTAGTACGGCAGGTACCTACGAGCAGTACTTC
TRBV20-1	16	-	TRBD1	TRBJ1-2	CSARFTTTGTLYGYTF	TGCAGTGCTAGATTTACCACGACAGGGACTCTATATGGCTACACCTTC
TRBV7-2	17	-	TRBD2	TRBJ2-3	CASSPLGLAGAGNTQYF	TGTGCCAGCAGCCCCCTGGGACTAGCGGGGGCCGGAAATACGCAGTATTTT
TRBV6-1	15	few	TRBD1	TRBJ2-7	CASSARDRGSYEQYF	TGTGCCAGCAGTGCCCGGGACAGGGGCTCCTACGAGCAGTACTTC
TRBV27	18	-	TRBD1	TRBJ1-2	CASSLGGILTGATYGYTF	TGTGCCAGCAGTTTAGGCGGAATCTTAACAGGGGCGACCTATGGCTACACCTTC
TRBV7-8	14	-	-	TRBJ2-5	CASSPGASLETQYF	TGTGCCAGCAGCCCCGGAGCCTCCCTGGAGACCCAGTACTTC
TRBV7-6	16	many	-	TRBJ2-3	CASSSRTYDHTDTQYF	TGTGCCAGCAGCTCTCGTACTTACGATCACACAGATACGCAGTATTTT
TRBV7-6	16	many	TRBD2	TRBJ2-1	CASSRGLAGPGNEQFF	TGTGCCAGCAGCCGCGGACTAGCGGGGCCGGGCAATGAGCAGTTCTTC
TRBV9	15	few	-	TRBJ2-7	CASSAGPDSSYEQYF	TGTGCCAGCAGCGCCGGACCTGATTCCTCCTACGAGCAGTACTTC
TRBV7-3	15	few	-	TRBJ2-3	CASSSDSRGTDTQYF	TGTGCCAGCAGCTCAGACAGCAGAGGCACAGATACGCAGTATTTT
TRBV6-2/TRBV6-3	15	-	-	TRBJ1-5	CASSYSRDTDQPQHF	TGTGCCAGCAGTTACTCGAGAGATACCGATCAGCCCCAGCATTTT
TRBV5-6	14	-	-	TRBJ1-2	CASSSGHFVYGYTF	TGTGCCAGCAGCTCGGGACACTTTGTCTATGGCTACACCTTC
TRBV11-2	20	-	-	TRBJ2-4	CASSLPIGQLSPGAKNIQYF	TGTGCCAGCAGCCTGCCCATAGGACAGTTATCCCCCGGAGCCAAAAACATTCAGTACTTC
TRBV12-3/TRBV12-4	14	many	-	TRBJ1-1	CASSPGEGWTEAFF	TGTGCCAGCAGTCCCGGGGAGGGTTGGACTGAAGCTTTCTTT
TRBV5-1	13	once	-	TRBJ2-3	CASSTLGADTQYF	TGCGCCAGCAGCACCCTGGGTGCAGATACGCAGTATTTT
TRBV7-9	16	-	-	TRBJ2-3	CASSSSTGRSSDTQCF	TGTGCCAGCAGCTCCTCGACAGGGAGGTCATCAGATACGCAGTGTTTT
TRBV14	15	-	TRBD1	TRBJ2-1	CASSPPGQTWNEQFF	TGTGCCAGCAGCCCACCGGGACAGACGTGGAATGAGCAGTTCTTC
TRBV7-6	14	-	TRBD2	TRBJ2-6	CASSPGLGTNVLTF	TGTGCCAGCAGCCCGGGACTAGGGACCAACGTCCTGACTTTC
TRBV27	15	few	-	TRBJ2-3	CASSLRAGRRDTQYF	TGTGCCAGCAGTTTAAGGGCAGGGCGGAGAGATACGCAGTATTTT